Given below is one TCR beta chain in context. Sequencing used immunoSEQ multiplex PCR; TCRdb keeps in-frame clones, though not all of them. The repertoire includes some 100,000 clones, roughly nine tenths of them detected once, and 10% sits in the top ten. These data originate in a study of blood T cell repertoires in COVID-19. Study background: The samples span acute and convalescent COVID-19 from the United States, Italy and Spain. T cells, B-cell-depleted T cells, or PBMCs supplied cDNA or gDNA.

Specimen: peripheral blood. The TCR comes from a man in his fifties or sixties with acute or convalescent COVID-19.

CDR3 DNA: TGTGCCAGCAGTCCCGACCGTATTCGGGCGCAGTATTTT. This translates into CASSPDRIRAQYF. V usage is TRBV3-1 (or the pseudogene TRBV3-2) and J usage is TRBJ2-3; D is ambiguous. Germline V gives CDR1 LGHDT, CDR2 YNNKEL (reference sequence). V was shortened by 6 bases and J by 10 bases, with 17 bases between the two germline ends. The CDR3 sequence is 13 residues long.